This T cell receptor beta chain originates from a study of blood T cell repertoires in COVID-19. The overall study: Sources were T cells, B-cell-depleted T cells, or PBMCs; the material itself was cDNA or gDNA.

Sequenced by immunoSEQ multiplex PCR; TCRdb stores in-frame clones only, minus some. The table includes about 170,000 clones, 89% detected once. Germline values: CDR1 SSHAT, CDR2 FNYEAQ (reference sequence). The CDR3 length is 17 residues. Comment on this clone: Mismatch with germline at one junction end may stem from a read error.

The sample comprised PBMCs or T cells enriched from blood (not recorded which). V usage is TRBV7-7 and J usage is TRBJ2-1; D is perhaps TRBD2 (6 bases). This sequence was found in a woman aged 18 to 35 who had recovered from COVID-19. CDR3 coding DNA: TGTGCTAGCAGCTTAGGTAGTGGCGGGACGGCCTACAATGAGCAGTTCTTC. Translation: CASSLGSGGTAYNEQFF.